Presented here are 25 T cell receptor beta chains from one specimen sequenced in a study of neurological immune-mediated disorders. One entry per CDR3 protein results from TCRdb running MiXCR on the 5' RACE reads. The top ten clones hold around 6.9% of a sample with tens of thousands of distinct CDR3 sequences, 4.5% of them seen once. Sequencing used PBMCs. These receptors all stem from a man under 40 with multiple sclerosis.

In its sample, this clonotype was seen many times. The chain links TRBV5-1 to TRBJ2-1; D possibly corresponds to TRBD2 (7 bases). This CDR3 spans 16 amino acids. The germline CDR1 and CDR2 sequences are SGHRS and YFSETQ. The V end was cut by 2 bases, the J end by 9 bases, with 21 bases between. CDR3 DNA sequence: TGCGCCAGCAGCTTCCTCCCGGGGGGCGCGAGCGGTGAGCAGTTCTTC. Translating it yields CASSFLPGGASGEQFF.

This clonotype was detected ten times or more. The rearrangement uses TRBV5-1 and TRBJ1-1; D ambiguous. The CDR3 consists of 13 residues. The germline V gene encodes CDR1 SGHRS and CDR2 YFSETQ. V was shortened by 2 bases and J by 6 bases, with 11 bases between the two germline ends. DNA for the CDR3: TGCGCCAGCAGCTTTTGGGAAGGCTCTGAAGCTTTCTTT. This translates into CASSFWEGSEAFF.

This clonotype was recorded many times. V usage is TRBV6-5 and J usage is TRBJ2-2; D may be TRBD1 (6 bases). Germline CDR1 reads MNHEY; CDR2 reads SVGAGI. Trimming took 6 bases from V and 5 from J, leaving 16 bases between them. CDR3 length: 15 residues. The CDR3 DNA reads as TGTGCCAGCAGCCTCACAGGGTATCCTACCGGGGAGCTGTTTTTT. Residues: CASSLTGYPTGELFF.

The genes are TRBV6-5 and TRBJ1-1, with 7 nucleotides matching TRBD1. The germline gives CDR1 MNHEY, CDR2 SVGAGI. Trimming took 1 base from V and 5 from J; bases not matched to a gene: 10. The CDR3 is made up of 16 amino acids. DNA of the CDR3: TGTGCCAGCAGTTACTTAAAGACAGGGACGGAGACTGAAGCTTTCTTT. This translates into CASSYLKTGTETEAFF.

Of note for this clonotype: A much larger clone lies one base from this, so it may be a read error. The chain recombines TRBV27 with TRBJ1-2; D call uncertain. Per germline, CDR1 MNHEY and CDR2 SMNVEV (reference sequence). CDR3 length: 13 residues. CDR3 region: CATSSPLEEGYTF. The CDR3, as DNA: TGTGCCACCAGTTCGCCCCTTGAGGAGGGCTACACCTTC.

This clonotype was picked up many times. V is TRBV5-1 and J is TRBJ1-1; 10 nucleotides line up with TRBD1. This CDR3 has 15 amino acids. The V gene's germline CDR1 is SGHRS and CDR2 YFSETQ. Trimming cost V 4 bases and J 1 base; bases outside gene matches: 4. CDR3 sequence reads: CASSRDRGPNTEAFF. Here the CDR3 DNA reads TGCGCCAGCAGCCGGGACAGGGGCCCGAACACTGAAGCTTTCTTT.

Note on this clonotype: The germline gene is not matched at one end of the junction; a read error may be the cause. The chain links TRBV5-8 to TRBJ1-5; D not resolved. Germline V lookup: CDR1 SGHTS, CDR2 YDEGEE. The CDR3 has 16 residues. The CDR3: CASSLKFKGFHQPQHF. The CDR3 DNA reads TGTGCCAGCAGCTTGAAGTTTAAGGGTTTTCATCAGCCCCAACATTTT.

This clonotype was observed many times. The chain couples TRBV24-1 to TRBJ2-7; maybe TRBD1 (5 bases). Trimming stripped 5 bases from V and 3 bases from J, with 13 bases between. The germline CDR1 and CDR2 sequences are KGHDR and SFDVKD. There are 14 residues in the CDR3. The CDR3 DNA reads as TGTGCCACCAGTGGCCACGGACAATTCTACGAGCAGTACTTC. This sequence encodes CATSGHGQFYEQYF.

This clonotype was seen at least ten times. CDR3 bases: TGTGCCAGCAGCCCCGGGACGGGCTACAATGAGCAGTTCTTC. Protein sequence: CASSPGTGYNEQFF. This rearrangement joins TRBV12-3 or TRBV12-4 to TRBJ2-1; the D call may be TRBD1 or TRBD2 (5 bases each). The CDR3 spans 14 residues. The V end lost 6 bases, the J end lost 3 bases, and 12 bases lay between the germline ends.

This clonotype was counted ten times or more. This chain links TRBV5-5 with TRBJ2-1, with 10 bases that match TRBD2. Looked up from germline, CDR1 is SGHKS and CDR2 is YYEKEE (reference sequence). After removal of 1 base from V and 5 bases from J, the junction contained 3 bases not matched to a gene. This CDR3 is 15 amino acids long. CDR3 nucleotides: TGTGCCAGCAGCTTGCGGCTAGCGGGGGACAATGAGCAGTTCTTC. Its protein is CASSLRLAGDNEQFF. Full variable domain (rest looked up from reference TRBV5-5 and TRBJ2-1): DAGVTQSPTHLIKTRGQQVTLRCSPISGHKSVSWYQQVLGQGPQFIFQYYEKEERGRGNFPDRFSARQFPNYSSELNVNALLLGDSALYLCASSLRLAGDNEQFFGPGTRLTVL.

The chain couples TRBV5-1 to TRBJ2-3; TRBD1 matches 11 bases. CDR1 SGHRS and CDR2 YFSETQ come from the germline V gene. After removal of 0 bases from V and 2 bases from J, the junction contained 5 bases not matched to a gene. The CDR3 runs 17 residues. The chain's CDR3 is CASSLGTGGFLTDTQYF. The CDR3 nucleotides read TGCGCCAGCAGCTTGGGGACAGGGGGCTTCCTCACAGATACGCAGTATTTT.

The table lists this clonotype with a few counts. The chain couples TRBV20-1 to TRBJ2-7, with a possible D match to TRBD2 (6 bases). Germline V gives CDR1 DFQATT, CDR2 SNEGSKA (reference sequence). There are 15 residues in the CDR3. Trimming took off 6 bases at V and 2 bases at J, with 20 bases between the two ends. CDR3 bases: TGCAGTGCCAGAAGGGGACTCTACGTGACCTACGAGCAGTACGTC. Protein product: CSARRGLYVTYEQYV.

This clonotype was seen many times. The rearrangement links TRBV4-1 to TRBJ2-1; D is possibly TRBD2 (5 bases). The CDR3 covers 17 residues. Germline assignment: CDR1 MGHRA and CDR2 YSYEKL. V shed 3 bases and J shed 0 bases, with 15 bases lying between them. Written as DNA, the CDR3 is TGCGCCAGCAGCCATCTTTCGGTGGGGAGCTCCTACAATGAGCAGTTCTTC. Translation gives CASSHLSVGSSYNEQFF.

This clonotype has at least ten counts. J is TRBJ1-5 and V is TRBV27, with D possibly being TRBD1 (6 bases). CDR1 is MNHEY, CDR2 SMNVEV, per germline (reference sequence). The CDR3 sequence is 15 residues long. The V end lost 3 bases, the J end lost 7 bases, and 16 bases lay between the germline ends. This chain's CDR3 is CASSFPGGRGQPQHF. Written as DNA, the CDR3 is TGTGCCAGCAGTTTTCCCGGGGGGCGGGGACAGCCCCAGCATTTT.

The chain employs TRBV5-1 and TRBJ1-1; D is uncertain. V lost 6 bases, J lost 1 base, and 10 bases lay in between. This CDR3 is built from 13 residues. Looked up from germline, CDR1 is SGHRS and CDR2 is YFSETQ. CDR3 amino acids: CASMRRENTEAFF. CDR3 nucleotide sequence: TGCGCCAGCATGCGAAGGGAGAACACTGAAGCTTTCTTT.

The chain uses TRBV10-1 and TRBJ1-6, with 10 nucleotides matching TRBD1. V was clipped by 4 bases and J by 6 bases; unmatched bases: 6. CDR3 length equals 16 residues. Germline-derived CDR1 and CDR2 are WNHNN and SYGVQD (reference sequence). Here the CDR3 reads CASSGPGQGSNSPLHF. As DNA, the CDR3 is TGCGCCAGCAGTGGACCGGGACAGGGGAGTAATTCACCCCTCCACTTT.

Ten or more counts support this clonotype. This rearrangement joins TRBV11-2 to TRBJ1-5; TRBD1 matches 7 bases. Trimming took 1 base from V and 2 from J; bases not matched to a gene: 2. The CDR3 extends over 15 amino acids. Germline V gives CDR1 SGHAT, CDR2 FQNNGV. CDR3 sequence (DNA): TGTGCCAGCAGCTTAGGACAGGGTCGCAATCAGCCCCAGCATTTT. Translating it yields CASSLGQGRNQPQHF. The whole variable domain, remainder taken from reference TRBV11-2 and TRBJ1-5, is EAGVAQSPRYKIIEKRQSVAFWCNPISGHATLYWYQQILGQGPKLLIQFQNNGVVDDSQLPKDRFSAERLKGVDSTLKIQPAKLEDSAVYLCASSLGQGRNQPQHFGDGTRLSIL.

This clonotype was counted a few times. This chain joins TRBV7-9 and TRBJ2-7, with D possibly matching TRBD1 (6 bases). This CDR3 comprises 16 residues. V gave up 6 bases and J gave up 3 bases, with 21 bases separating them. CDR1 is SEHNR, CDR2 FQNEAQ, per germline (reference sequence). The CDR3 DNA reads TGTGCCAGCAGTCGCCGCAGGGGACGAGATGGCTACGAGCAGTACTTC. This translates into CASSRRRGRDGYEQYF.

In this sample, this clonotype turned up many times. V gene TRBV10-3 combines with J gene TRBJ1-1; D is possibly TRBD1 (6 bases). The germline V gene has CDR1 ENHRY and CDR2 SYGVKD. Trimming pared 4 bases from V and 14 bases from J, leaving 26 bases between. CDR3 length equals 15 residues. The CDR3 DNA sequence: TGTGCCATCAGTGGCCGGGACAATGGTTCGCCAGTATCCTTCTTT. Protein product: CAISGRDNGSPVSFF.

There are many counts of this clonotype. CDR3 DNA: TGCAGTGCTAGAGGCCGTCGAGGCTACACCTTC. Its translation: CSARGRRGYTF. V and J are TRBV20-1 and TRBJ1-2; D remains ambiguous. The V end lost 1 base, the J end lost 8 bases, and 8 bases lay between the germline ends. Germline assignment: CDR1 DFQATT and CDR2 SNEGSKA (reference sequence). CDR3 length equals 11 residues.

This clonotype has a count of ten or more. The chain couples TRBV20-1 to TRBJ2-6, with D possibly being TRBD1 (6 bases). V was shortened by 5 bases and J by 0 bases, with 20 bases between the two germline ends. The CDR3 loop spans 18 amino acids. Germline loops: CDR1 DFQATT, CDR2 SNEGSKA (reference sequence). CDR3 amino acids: CSAGSPGHTLSGANVLTF. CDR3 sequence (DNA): TGCAGTGCTGGTTCGCCGGGACACACCCTCTCTGGGGCCAACGTCCTGACTTTC.

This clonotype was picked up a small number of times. CDR3 nucleotides: TGTGCCAGCAGCGGTCATTACCAGCCTGAAGCTTTCTTT. Translating it yields CASSGHYQPEAFF. The chain is built from TRBV12-3 or TRBV12-4 and TRBJ1-1; D gene uncertain. This CDR3 comprises 13 residues. V was pared by 6 bases and J by 6 bases, with 14 bases between.

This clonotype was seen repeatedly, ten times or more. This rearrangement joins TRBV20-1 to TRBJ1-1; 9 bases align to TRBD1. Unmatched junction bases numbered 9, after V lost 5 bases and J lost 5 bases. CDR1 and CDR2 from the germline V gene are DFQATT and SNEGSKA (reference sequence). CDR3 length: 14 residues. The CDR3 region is CSAPPRTGATEAFF. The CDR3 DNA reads TGCAGTGCTCCACCCAGGACAGGGGCGACTGAAGCTTTCTTT.

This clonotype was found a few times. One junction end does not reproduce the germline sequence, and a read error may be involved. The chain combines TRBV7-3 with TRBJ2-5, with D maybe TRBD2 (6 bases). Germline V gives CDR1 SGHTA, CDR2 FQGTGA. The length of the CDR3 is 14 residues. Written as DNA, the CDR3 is TGTGCCAGCAGCTTAGGTGGCGGGGTAGAGACCAAGTACTTC. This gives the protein CASSLGGGVETKYF. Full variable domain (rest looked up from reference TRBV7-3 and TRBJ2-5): GAGVSQTPSNKVTEKGKYVELRCDPISGHTALYWYRQSLGQGPEFLIYFQGTGAADDSGLPNDRFFAVRPEGSVSTLKIQRTERGDSAVYLCASSLGGGVETKYFGPGTRLLVL.

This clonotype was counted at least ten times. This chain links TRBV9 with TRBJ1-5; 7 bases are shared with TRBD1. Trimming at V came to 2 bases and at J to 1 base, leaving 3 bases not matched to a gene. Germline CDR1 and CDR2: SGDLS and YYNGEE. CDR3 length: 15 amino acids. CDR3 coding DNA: TGTGCCAGCAGCGTTACAGGGGTAAGCAATCAGCCCCAGCATTTT. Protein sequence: CASSVTGVSNQPQHF.